Listed here are 18 T cell receptor beta chains from one sample, sequenced in a study of blood T cells in healthy people across ages. Together with a sample-barcoded 5' primer, a J-beta primer mix was included in a second PCR lasting roughly 7 to 11 cycles. TCRdb itself ran the 5' RACE reads through MiXCR, one entry per CDR3 protein. The data show approximately 880,000 distinct CDR3 sequences, with roughly 48% seen just once and over 10% held by the top ten. Material: blood. The source of these receptors is a man aged 25 to 40 in good health.

This clonotype was recorded a few times. The genes are TRBV4-2 and TRBJ1-2, with D tentatively TRBD1 (6 bases). Trimming removed 10 bases at V and 3 bases at J, with 12 bases between. This CDR3 is 12 amino acids long. Germline values: CDR1 LGHNA, CDR2 YNFKEQ. CDR3 DNA sequence: TGTGCCACCGAGGGGGAGGACTATGGCTACACCTTC. This sequence encodes CATEGEDYGYTF.

This clonotype appeared a few times. The chain links TRBV4-1 to TRBJ2-3, with D uncertain. CDR1 is MGHRA and CDR2 is YSYEKL in the germline V gene. The V end lost 4 bases, the J end lost 4 bases, and 15 bases lay between the germline ends. CDR3 length: 15 amino acids. The CDR3 DNA is TGCGCCAGCAGCCTCCGGGCTTCCGGCGCAGATACGCAGTATTTT. Amino acid sequence: CASSLRASGADTQYF.

CDR3 loop: CASSEPGETQYF. In nucleotides, the CDR3 is TGTGCCAGCAGTGAACCTGGAGAGACCCAGTACTTC. The chain uses TRBV6-1 and TRBJ2-5; D gene unclear. The CDR3 runs to 12 residues. Germline CDR1 MNHNS, CDR2 SASEGT. V shed 2 bases and J shed 4 bases, with 5 bases lying between them.

A few counts support this clonotype. The chain recombines TRBV6-6 with TRBJ1-6; a possible D gene is TRBD1 (5 bases). The V and J ends lost 0 bases and 12 bases respectively, with 12 bases between them. The CDR3 totals 14 residues. The germline gives CDR1 MNHNY, CDR2 SVGAGI (reference sequence). The CDR3 DNA reads as TGTGCCAGCAGTTACTCGGGGGAGGGGATACCCCTCCACTTT. Protein: CASSYSGEGIPLHF.

This clonotype has a handful of counts. The chain combines TRBV28 with TRBJ1-6, with 9 nucleotides matching TRBD1. The CDR3 length is 15 residues. Per the germline V gene, CDR1 is MDHEN and CDR2 is SYDVKM. V shed 5 bases, J shed 7 bases, and the junction held 6 bases outside the gene matches. The CDR3, as DNA: TGTGCCAGCAGTCCTCCCGGGACAGGGAATTCACCCCTCCACTTT. Translating it yields CASSPPGTGNSPLHF.

V and J are TRBV20-1 and TRBJ2-1; 15 bases agree with TRBD2. Germline-derived CDR1 and CDR2 are DFQATT and SNEGSKA (reference sequence). V shed 3 bases and J 7 bases; nucleotides not matched to a gene: 4. The length of the CDR3 is 15 residues. CDR3 region: CSARPGTSGRNEQFF. The CDR3 nucleotides read TGCAGTGCTAGGCCCGGGACTAGCGGGAGGAATGAGCAGTTCTTC.

This clonotype was detected only a few times. The chain recombines TRBV6-6 with TRBJ2-7; D not certain. The CDR3 has 12 amino acids. Germline V lookup: CDR1 MNHNY, CDR2 SVGAGI (reference sequence). V lost 2 bases, J lost 5 bases, and 7 bases lay in between. CDR3 loop: CASSYRQDEQYF. CDR3 bases: TGTGCCAGCAGTTACAGGCAGGACGAGCAGTACTTC.

The chain couples TRBV2 to TRBJ1-4; D is perhaps TRBD1 (5 bases). V was shortened by 0 bases and J by 10 bases, with 15 bases between the two germline ends. CDR3 length: 15 amino acids. Germline loops: CDR1 SNHLY, CDR2 FYNNEI. CDR3 residues: CASSEARTLGGKLFF. In DNA, the CDR3 is TGTGCCAGCAGTGAAGCGCGGACCCTCGGGGGAAAACTGTTTTTT. Combining the CDR3 with reference TRBV2 and TRBJ1-4 gives the whole variable domain EPEVTQTPSHQVTQMGQEVILRCVPISNHLYFYWYRQILGQKVEFLVSFYNNEISEKSEIFDDQFSVERPDGSNFTLKIRSTKLEDSAMYFCASSEARTLGGKLFFGSGTQLSVL.

This chain joins TRBV2 and TRBJ2-1; the match to TRBD2 covers 8 bases. The ends lost 6 bases at V and 3 bases at J; junction bases unmatched: 7. Looked up from germline, CDR1 is SNHLY and CDR2 is FYNNEI. This CDR3 is built from 15 residues. The CDR3 protein is CASRDRGGVYNEQFF. The CDR3 nucleotides are TGTGCCAGCAGAGATCGGGGGGGCGTCTACAATGAGCAGTTCTTC.

This chain joins TRBV2 and TRBJ1-5, with D maybe TRBD1 (5 bases). Germline CDR1 is SNHLY and CDR2 is FYNNEI. Trimming removed 3 bases at V and 6 bases at J, with 12 bases between. CDR3 length equals 14 residues. CDR3 bases: TGTGCCAGCAGTGAGGTCAGAGGGACTCAGCCCCAGCATTTT. As protein: CASSEVRGTQPQHF.

This clonotype was counted ten times or more. This rearrangement joins TRBV30 to TRBJ2-1; 7 positions match TRBD2. CDR3 length: 14 residues. After removal of 7 bases from V and 3 bases from J, the junction contained 9 bases not matched to a gene. Per the germline V gene, CDR1 is GTSNPN and CDR2 is SVGIG (reference sequence). The CDR3 DNA reads TGTGCCTTCGCCCTGGGCGGGGGCTACAATGAGCAGTTCTTC. This sequence encodes CAFALGGGYNEQFF.

The rearrangement uses TRBV7-9 and TRBJ2-1; maybe TRBD2 (5 bases). The germline V gene encodes CDR1 SEHNR and CDR2 FQNEAQ (reference sequence). V was shortened by 6 bases and J by 9 bases, with 21 bases between the two germline ends. CDR3 length: 15 residues. The CDR3 DNA reads TGTGCCAGCAGTCCAGGAAGCTCGGGGAAGGCTGAGCAGTTCTTC. This sequence encodes CASSPGSSGKAEQFF. The whole variable domain, remainder taken from reference TRBV7-9 and TRBJ2-1, is DTGVSQNPRHKITKRGQNVTFRCDPISEHNRLYWYRQTLGQGPEFLTYFQNEAQLEKSRLLSDRFSAERPKGSFSTLEIQRTEQGDSAMYLCASSPGSSGKAEQFFGPGTRLTVL.

DNA of the CDR3: TGTGCCAGCAGTTACGGGGGTCGGGGGATTGGGAGCTACGAGCAGTACTTC. It is translated as CASSYGGRGIGSYEQYF. The gene calls are TRBV6-6 and TRBJ2-7; possible D gene TRBD2, 6 bases. Trimming left V 2 bases short and J 3 bases short, with 20 bases between. Per the germline V gene, CDR1 is MNHNY and CDR2 is SVGAGI (reference sequence). The CDR3 has 17 residues.

This sequence joins TRBV30 and TRBJ2-4, with 9 bases matching TRBD2. V lost 2 bases, J lost 2 bases, and 10 bases stayed unmatched. Germline V gene sequence: CDR1 GTSNPN, CDR2 SVGIG (reference sequence). This CDR3 has 17 residues. The CDR3 nucleotides read TGTGCCTGGAGTCCTCGCGGGGGGGCGTCCCCCAAAAACATTCAGTACTTC. Its protein product is CAWSPRGGASPKNIQYF.

V and J are TRBV28 and TRBJ2-7; 9 bases agree with TRBD1. The V gene end was trimmed by 2 bases and the J gene end by 3 bases; junction bases not matched to a gene: 2. The CDR3 is made up of 14 amino acids. Germline V lookup: CDR1 MDHEN, CDR2 SYDVKM. The DNA of the CDR3 is TGTGCCAGCAGTTTAGGGGACAGGGTCTACGAGCAGTACTTC. It specifies CASSLGDRVYEQYF.

The chain carries TRBV20-1 and TRBJ1-2; perhaps TRBD1 as D (5 bases). Trimming removed 4 bases at V and 3 bases at J, with 15 bases between. Germline V gene sequence: CDR1 DFQATT, CDR2 SNEGSKA (reference sequence). The length of the CDR3 is 14 residues. As DNA, the CDR3 is TGCAGTGCTACCCACCCCGACAGACACTATGGCTACACCTTC. Protein: CSATHPDRHYGYTF.

In its sample, this clonotype was seen many times. The chain links TRBV5-1 to TRBJ1-1; D is unclear. The CDR3 consists of 15 residues. V was shortened by 0 bases and J by 3 bases, with 12 bases between the two germline ends. Germline V gives CDR1 SGHRS, CDR2 YFSETQ. The CDR3 sequence: CASSLVSLGDTEAFF. Written as DNA, the CDR3 is TGCGCCAGCAGCTTGGTATCCCTTGGGGACACTGAAGCTTTCTTT.

To note about this clonotype: The germline gene is not matched at one end of the junction; a read error may be the cause. The chain links TRBV6-5 to TRBJ2-7; the D is unclear. The CDR3 is 15 amino acids. Germline CDR1 is MNHEY and CDR2 is SVGAGI. The CDR3 spells CAGSHPSTGSDEQYF. The CDR3 DNA is TGTGCCGGCAGCCACCCCTCGACGGGCTCAGACGAGCAGTACTTC.